The 29 T cell receptor beta chains reported below all come from one sample, sequenced in a study of monozygotic twins with inflammatory bowel disease. TCRdb re-called the 5' RACE reads and catalogs CDR3 proteins one per entry, DNA excluded. The sample totals 400,000 or so distinct CDR3 sequences. Specimen: blood. The receptors here all came from a human donor with ulcerative colitis or Crohn's disease, or a healthy co-twin of an affected twin (not recorded which).

CDR3 residues: CASRPYQQGSETQYF. The gene calls are TRBV6-2 or TRBV6-3 and TRBJ2-5; TCRdb reports TRBD1, a call that lacks DNA to check it against. CDR3 length: 15 amino acids. Germline CDR1 is MNHEY and CDR2 is SVGEGT.

This chain uses TRBV20-1 with TRBJ2-7; without DNA, the TCRdb call of TRBD1 cannot be checked. The CDR3 has 15 residues. The germline V gene encodes CDR1 DFQATT and CDR2 SNEGSKA (reference sequence). This chain's CDR3 is CSARSGDRAPYEQYF.

This rearrangement joins TRBV20-1 to TRBJ1-5; lacking DNA, the TRBD1 call made by TCRdb goes unchecked. This CDR3 region has 14 residues. CDR1 and CDR2 (germline): DFQATT, SNEGSKA (reference sequence). The CDR3 spells CSASPGTGAQPQHF.

This chain links TRBV28 with TRBJ2-7. Per the germline V gene, CDR1 is MDHEN and CDR2 is SYDVKM. The CDR3 runs to 16 residues. The CDR3 protein is CASRDPTKDWIHEQYF. The full variable domain, rest sourced from reference TRBV28 and TRBJ2-7, is DVKVTQSSRYLVKRTGEKVFLECVQDMDHENMFWYRQDPGLGLRLIYFSYDVKMKEKGDIPEGYSVSREKKERFSLILESASTNQTSMYLCASRDPTKDWIHEQYFGPGTRLTVT.

The chain employs TRBV28 and TRBJ1-1; TCRdb indicates TRBD1, and absent DNA this call remains unverified. Per the germline V gene, CDR1 is MDHEN and CDR2 is SYDVKM. CDR3 length equals 14 residues. The CDR3 sequence: CASSLNRAETEAFF.

The rearrangement joins TRBV18 to TRBJ2-2. The CDR3 has 15 amino acids. Per the germline V gene, CDR1 is KGHSH and CDR2 is LQKENI. Here the CDR3 reads CASSPRLATTGELFF.

The chain carries TRBV10-2 and TRBJ2-2; as DNA is missing, the TRBD1 call by TCRdb cannot be tested. The germline V gene encodes CDR1 WSHSY and CDR2 SAAADI. The CDR3 loop spans 15 amino acids. This CDR3 reads CASSEGAGLTGELFF.

The chain has TRBV25-1 and TRBJ2-2; the TCRdb call, TRBD2, lacks DNA for checking. From germline, CDR1 is MGHDK and CDR2 SYGVNS. The length of the CDR3 is 16 residues. CDR3 region: CASSDLPSGGAGELFF.

The chain couples TRBV28 to TRBJ2-1; TCRdb's D gene call, TRBD2, goes unchecked for lack of DNA. The CDR3 loop spans 14 amino acids. Germline CDR1 MDHEN, CDR2 SYDVKM. The CDR3 loop reads CASTMGREPNEQFF.

CDR3: CASSQAGGTGKTRGNSGANVLTF. The rearrangement links TRBV4-1 to TRBJ2-6; TCRdb designates TRBD1, a call that cannot be tested without DNA. In germline, CDR1 is MGHRA, CDR2 YSYEKL. The CDR3 has 23 residues.

The chain has TRBV5-1 and TRBJ2-7; the TCRdb D gene call, TRBD1, has no DNA to confirm it. This CDR3 contains 14 residues. CDR1 is SGHRS, CDR2 YFSETQ, per germline. The CDR3 loop is CASSGTGIEYEQYF.

The V call is TRBV7-9, the J call TRBJ1-2; TCRdb returns TRBD1, unconfirmable since there is no DNA. The CDR3 extends over 15 amino acids. Looked up from germline, CDR1 is SEHNR and CDR2 is FQNEAQ (reference sequence). This chain's CDR3 is CASSSRDREFHGYTF.

The chain recombines TRBV10-3 with TRBJ1-1; TCRdb's D call of TRBD1 is untestable without DNA. Germline loops: CDR1 ENHRY, CDR2 SYGVKD. The CDR3 has 13 amino acids. The CDR3: CAIRPLGDTEAFF.

V is TRBV20-1 and J is TRBJ2-3; TCRdb picks TRBD2, but there is no DNA to check that call. Germline CDR1 DFQATT, CDR2 SNEGSKA (reference sequence). This CDR3 spans 16 amino acids. CDR3 sequence reads: CSARPSGTSIADTQYF.

The gene calls are TRBV5-6 and TRBJ1-5; TCRdb's D call, TRBD1, is unchecked because there is no DNA. Germline values: CDR1 SGHDT, CDR2 YYEEEE. The CDR3 has 16 residues. CDR3 region: CASSLGPGTKNQPQHF.

The gene calls are TRBV20-1 and TRBJ2-2; the TCRdb D gene call, TRBD1, has no DNA to confirm it. The V gene's germline CDR1 is DFQATT and CDR2 SNEGSKA (reference sequence). This CDR3 spans 14 amino acids. CDR3 sequence: CSAPHEANTGELFF.

The chain is built from TRBV15 and TRBJ2-7; without DNA, the TCRdb call of TRBD1 cannot be checked. The CDR3 runs 15 residues. Germline CDR1 and CDR2: LNHNV and YYDKDF (reference sequence). The CDR3 spells CATSRRGWGGWEQYF.

The gene calls are TRBV18 and TRBJ1-1. This CDR3 has 13 residues. Germline loops: CDR1 KGHSH, CDR2 LQKENI. CDR3 amino acids: CASSPNIGTEAFF.

The rearrangement uses TRBV20-1 and TRBJ1-1. CDR3 length: 13 amino acids. CDR1 is DFQATT, CDR2 SNEGSKA, per germline (reference sequence). CDR3 region: CSARDLRDSEAFF.

The chain has TRBV5-1 and TRBJ1-1; no DNA is available, so the TRBD1 call from TCRdb remains unchecked. Per the germline V gene, CDR1 is SGHRS and CDR2 is YFSETQ. The CDR3 has 16 residues. CDR3 loop: CASSLAGAGVNTEAFF.

The rearrangement joins TRBV13 to TRBJ2-3; the TCRdb D gene call, TRBD2, has no DNA to confirm it. The germline CDR1 and CDR2 sequences are PRHDT and FYEKMQ (reference sequence). CDR3 length: 17 residues. The CDR3 spells CASSLGDSAPRTDTQYF.

This chain connects TRBV27 to TRBJ1-5. The CDR3 is 13 residues long. Germline V gene lookup returns CDR1 MNHEY and CDR2 SMNVEV (reference sequence). CDR3 amino acids: CASSSGRQQPQHF.

This chain uses TRBV11-2 with TRBJ2-4. CDR3 length: 12 amino acids. Germline values: CDR1 SGHAT, CDR2 FQNNGV. This CDR3 is CASSPVSNIEYF.

The V and J genes are TRBV12-3 or TRBV12-4 and TRBJ2-7; as DNA is missing, the TRBD1 call by TCRdb cannot be tested. The CDR3 is made up of 17 amino acids. This CDR3 reads CASSSPRPDRGLHEQYF.

V usage is TRBV12-3 or TRBV12-4 and J usage is TRBJ2-2; as DNA is missing, the TRBD1 call by TCRdb cannot be tested. This CDR3 spans 15 amino acids. The CDR3 region is CASIGTGVYTGELFF.

The chain has TRBV20-1 and TRBJ1-2. CDR3 size: 13 residues. The V gene's germline CDR1 is DFQATT and CDR2 SNEGSKA (reference sequence). The CDR3 loop reads CSARFGEIGGYTF.

The chain links TRBV7-2 to TRBJ1-1; the D gene TCRdb calls, TRBD1, cannot be checked with no DNA. The germline V gene encodes CDR1 SGHTA and CDR2 FQGNSA. This CDR3 is built from 15 residues. CDR3 amino acids: CASSLVPGGNTEAFF.

J is TRBJ2-1 and V is TRBV5-1; TCRdb indicates TRBD1, and absent DNA this call remains unverified. The germline CDR1 and CDR2 sequences are SGHRS and YFSETQ. The CDR3 covers 14 residues. CDR3 protein: CASSSGQPAGEQFF.

The genes are TRBV5-6 and TRBJ2-3; TCRdb lists TRBD1, though no DNA is available to test this call. This CDR3 comprises 14 residues. Germline V gene data show CDR1 as SGHDT and CDR2 as YYEEEE. This CDR3 reads CASSSRGTGDTQYF.